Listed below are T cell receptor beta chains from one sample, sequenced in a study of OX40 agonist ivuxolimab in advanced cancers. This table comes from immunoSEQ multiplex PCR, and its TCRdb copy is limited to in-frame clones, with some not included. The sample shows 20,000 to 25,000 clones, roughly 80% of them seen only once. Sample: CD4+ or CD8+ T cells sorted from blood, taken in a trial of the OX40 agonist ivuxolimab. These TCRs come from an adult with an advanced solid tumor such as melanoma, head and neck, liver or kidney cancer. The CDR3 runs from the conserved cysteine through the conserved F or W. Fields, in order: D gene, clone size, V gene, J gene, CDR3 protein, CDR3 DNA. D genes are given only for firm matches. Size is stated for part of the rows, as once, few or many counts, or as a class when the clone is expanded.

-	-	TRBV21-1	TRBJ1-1	CASSKVGGGTEAFF	-
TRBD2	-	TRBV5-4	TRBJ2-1	CASTSGRDYNEQFF	TGTGCCAGCACAAGCGGGAGGGATTACAATGAGCAGTTCTTC
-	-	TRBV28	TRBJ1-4	CASSLRTFATNEKLFF	TGTGCCAGCAGTTTACGGACGTTTGCAACTAATGAAAAACTGTTTTTT
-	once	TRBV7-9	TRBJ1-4	CASSLGDSNEKLFF	TGTGCCAGCAGCTTAGGAGACAGTAATGAAAAACTGTTTTTT
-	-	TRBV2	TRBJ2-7	CASNPISGEAYEQYF	TGTGCCAGCAACCCGATCTCAGGGGAGGCCTACGAGCAGTACTTC
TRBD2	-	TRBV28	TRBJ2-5	CASSSFRLAGEETQYF	TGTGCCAGCAGTTCCTTCAGACTAGCGGGGGAAGAGACCCAGTACTTC
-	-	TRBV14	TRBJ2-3	CASSHYQGLDTQYF	TGTGCCAGCAGCCATTACCAAGGATTAGATACGCAGTATTTT
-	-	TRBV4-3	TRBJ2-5	CASSQDRSVETQYF	TGCGCCAGCAGCCAAGATAGGTCGGTTGAGACCCAGTACTTC
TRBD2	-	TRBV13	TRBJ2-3	CASRTSGGADTQYF	TGTGCCAGCAGGACTAGCGGGGGGGCAGATACGCAGTATTTT
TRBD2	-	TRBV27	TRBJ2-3	CASSSELAGAADTQYF	TGTGCCAGCAGTTCAGAACTAGCGGGAGCGGCTGATACGCAGTATTTT
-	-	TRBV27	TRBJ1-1	CASSFAGNTEAFF	TGTGCCAGCAGTTTTGCAGGGAACACTGAAGCTTTCTTT
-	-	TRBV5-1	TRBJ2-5	CASSPTSYGTQYF	TGCGCCAGCAGCCCGACTAGTTACGGGACCCAGTACTTC
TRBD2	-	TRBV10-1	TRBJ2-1	CASASSGSREQFF	TGCGCCAGCGCCTCTAGCGGGAGTCGGGAGCAGTTCTTC
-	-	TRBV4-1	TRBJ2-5	CASSQVGGEETQYF	TGCGCCAGCAGCCAGGTGGGCGGTGAAGAGACCCAGTACTTC
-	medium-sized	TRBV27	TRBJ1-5	CASSPRPGHNQPQHF	TGTGCCAGCAGTCCTCGACCCGGACACAATCAGCCCCAGCATTTT
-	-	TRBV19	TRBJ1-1	CASSIKGAEAFF	TGTGCCAGTAGTATAAAAGGGGCTGAAGCTTTCTTT
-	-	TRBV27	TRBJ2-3	CASSFGADTQYF	TGTGCCAGCAGTTTCGGGGCAGATACGCAGTATTTT
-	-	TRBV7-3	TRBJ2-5	CATGPSGRGETQYF	TGTGCCACGGGGCCGTCAGGCAGGGGAGAGACCCAGTACTTC
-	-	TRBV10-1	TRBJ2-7	CASSAIADTYEQYF	TGCGCCAGCAGTGCAATAGCCGACACCTACGAGCAGTACTTC
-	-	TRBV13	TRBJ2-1	CASNRVEGGPLWEQFF	TGTGCCAGCAATCGGGTCGAGGGGGGGCCTCTGTGGGAGCAGTTCTTC
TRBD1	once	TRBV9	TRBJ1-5	CASSLGTGGGQPQHF	TGTGCCAGCAGCTTGGGCACAGGGGGCGGGCAGCCCCAGCATTTT
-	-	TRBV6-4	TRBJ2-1	CASSDSWESNEQFF	TGTGCCAGCAGTGACTCCTGGGAGAGTAATGAGCAGTTCTTC
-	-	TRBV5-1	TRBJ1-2	CASSFGAGDGYTF	TGCGCCAGCAGCTTTGGGGCCGGCGATGGCTACACCTTC
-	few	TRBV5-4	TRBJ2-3	CASSLTSTDTQYF	TGTGCCAGCAGCTTGACTAGCACAGATACGCAGTATTTT
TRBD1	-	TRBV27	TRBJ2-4	CASSLSGTGPFLAKNIQYF	TGTGCCAGCAGTTTATCGGGGACAGGCCCCTTCCTAGCCAAAAACATTCAGTACTTC
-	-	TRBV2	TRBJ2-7	CASPPPQGKDSYEQYF	TGTGCCAGCCCCCCCCCACAGGGAAAGGACTCCTACGAGCAGTACTTC
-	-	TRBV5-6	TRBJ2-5	CASSSRTDEYF	TGTGCCAGCAGCTCCCGGACGGACGAATACTTC
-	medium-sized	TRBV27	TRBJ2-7	CASSLLSSFSYEQYF	TGTGCCAGCAGTTTATTGTCCTCTTTTTCATACGAGCAGTACTTC
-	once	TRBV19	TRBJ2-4	CASTQGSRGNIQYF	TGTGCCAGTACCCAGGGGAGCCGGGGGAACATTCAGTACTTC
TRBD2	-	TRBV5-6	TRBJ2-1	CASSSRSTSGRNNEQFF	TGTGCCAGCAGCTCCCGCTCGACTAGCGGGAGGAACAATGAGCAGTTCTTC
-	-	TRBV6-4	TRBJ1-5	CASSEGPNSNQPQHF	TGTGCCAGCAGTGAGGGACCGAATAGCAATCAGCCCCAGCATTTT
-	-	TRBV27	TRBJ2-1	CASSPPGADEQFF	TGTGCCAGCAGCCCCCCCGGGGCGGATGAGCAGTTCTTC
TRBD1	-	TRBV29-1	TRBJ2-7	CSVERPGQGYEQYF	TGCAGCGTTGAACGCCCCGGACAGGGGTACGAGCAGTACTTC
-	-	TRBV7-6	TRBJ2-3	CASSPFSGTDTQYF	TGTGCCAGCAGCCCCTTCAGCGGCACAGATACGCAGTATTTT
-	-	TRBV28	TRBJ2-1	CASSFLSEGINEQFF	TGTGCCAGCAGTTTTCTTAGTGAAGGGATCAATGAGCAGTTCTTC
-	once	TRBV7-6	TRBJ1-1	CASSLAVGGTEAFF	TGTGCCAGCAGCTTAGCCGTCGGGGGCACTGAAGCTTTCTTT
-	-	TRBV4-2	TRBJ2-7	CASSPTGLEEQYF	TGTGCCAGCAGCCCGACGGGTCTGGAGGAGCAGTACTTC
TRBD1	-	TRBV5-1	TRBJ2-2	CASSLAGTGFNTGELFF	TGCGCCAGCAGCCTCGCCGGGACAGGCTTCAACACCGGGGAGCTGTTTTTT
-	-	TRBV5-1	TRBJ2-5	CASSLTQETQYF	TGCGCCAGCAGCTTAACCCAAGAGACCCAGTACTTC
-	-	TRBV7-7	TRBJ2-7	CASSLGPSYEQYF	TGTGCCAGCAGCTTAGGTCCATCTTACGAGCAGTACTTC
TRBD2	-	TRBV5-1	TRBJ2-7	CASSLESGGAYEQYF	TGCGCCAGCAGCTTGGAAAGCGGGGGGGCTTACGAGCAGTACTTC
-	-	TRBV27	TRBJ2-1	CAIVGGRDNEQFF	TGTGCCATCGTAGGGGGGCGCGACAATGAGCAGTTCTTC
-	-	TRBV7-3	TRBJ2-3	CASSLIGITDTQYF	TGTGCCAGCAGCTTGATCGGGATCACAGATACGCAGTATTTT
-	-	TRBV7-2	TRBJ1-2	CASSSDSDYGYTF	TGTGCCAGCAGCTCAGACAGTGACTATGGCTACACCTTC
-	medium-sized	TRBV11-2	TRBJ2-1	CASSLISTEQFF	TGTGCCAGCAGCTTAATATCCACCGAGCAGTTCTTC
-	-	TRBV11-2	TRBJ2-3	CASSSVGAGMTDTQYF	TGTGCCAGCAGCTCTGTTGGGGCGGGGATGACAGATACGCAGTATTTT
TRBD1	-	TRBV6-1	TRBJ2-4	CASSERTGPDIQYF	TGTGCCAGCAGTGAAAGGACAGGGCCAGACATTCAGTACTTC
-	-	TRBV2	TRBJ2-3	CASTDGELKWPDTQYF	TGTGCCAGCACCGACGGGGAACTGAAGTGGCCAGATACGCAGTATTTT